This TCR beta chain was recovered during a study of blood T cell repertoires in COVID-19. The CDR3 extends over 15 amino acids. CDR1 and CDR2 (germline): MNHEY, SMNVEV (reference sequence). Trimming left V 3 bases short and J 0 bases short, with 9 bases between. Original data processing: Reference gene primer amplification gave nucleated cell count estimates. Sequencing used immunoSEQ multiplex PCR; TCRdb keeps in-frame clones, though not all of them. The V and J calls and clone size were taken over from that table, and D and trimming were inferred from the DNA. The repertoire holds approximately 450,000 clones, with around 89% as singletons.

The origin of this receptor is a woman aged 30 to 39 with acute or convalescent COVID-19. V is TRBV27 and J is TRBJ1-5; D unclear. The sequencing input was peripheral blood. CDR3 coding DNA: TGTGCCAGCAGTTTTTCGGGTAGTAGCAATCAGCCCCAGCATTTT. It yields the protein CASSFSGSSNQPQHF.